Listed below are T cell receptor beta chains from one sample, sequenced in a study of metastatic and nonmetastatic thyroid tumors. TCRdb re-clonotyped the PCR reads via MiXCR. The data contain around 26,000 clones, roughly a fifth of them seen just once; the ten biggest clones take up about 7.6%. Sequenced input: blood. These receptors were taken from a female donor with papillary thyroid cancer or a benign thyroid nodule (not recorded which). Some clones in this sample may be carry-over from other donors' samples. CDR3s include the opening cysteine and the closing phenylalanine or tryptophan. A D gene is named only where the DNA matches it firmly. Clone size appears in some rows only: once, few, many, or a class for an expanded clone.

V: TRBV10-1; J: TRBJ1-1; size: few; D: .; CDR3: CASRGSDDAEAFF
V: TRBV9; J: TRBJ2-7; size: .; D: .; CDR3: CASSVRFGQASEQYF
V: TRBV6-1; J: TRBJ2-1; size: few; D: TRBD1; CDR3: CASTQDRGYNEQFF
V: TRBV7-8; J: TRBJ2-7; size: many; D: TRBD1; CDR3: CASSLGTGYEQYF
V: TRBV20-1; J: TRBJ2-5; size: .; D: TRBD1; CDR3: CSAWDSAETQYF
V: TRBV9; J: TRBJ2-2; size: many; D: .; CDR3: CASSNGLSRAGELFF
V: TRBV11-2; J: TRBJ2-5; size: many; D: .; CDR3: CASSPEAETQYF
V: TRBV11-1; J: TRBJ2-3; size: many; D: TRBD2; CDR3: CASSLTTSVATDTQYF
V: TRBV12-5; J: TRBJ2-1; size: many; D: TRBD1; CDR3: CASGLVVDRGLDEQFF
V: TRBV19; J: TRBJ1-6; size: .; D: .; CDR3: CASSSPAGSPLHF
V: TRBV24-1; J: TRBJ1-4; size: .; D: TRBD1; CDR3: CATSDPPGRDRAGEEKLFF
V: TRBV12-3/TRBV12-4; J: TRBJ1-1; size: medium-sized; D: .; CDR3: CASRVGDWNTEAFF
V: TRBV19; J: TRBJ2-7; size: medium-sized; D: TRBD1; CDR3: CASSSNRGSEQYF
V: TRBV6-1; J: TRBJ1-3; size: medium-sized; D: .; CDR3: CASSETGGNTIYF
V: TRBV9; J: TRBJ2-2; size: .; D: TRBD2; CDR3: CASSVDGGSRGELFF
V: TRBV10-2; J: TRBJ2-7; size: many; D: TRBD2; CDR3: CATGLADYEQYF
V: TRBV20-1; J: TRBJ2-1; size: few; D: TRBD2; CDR3: CSATRTSGGAGNEQFF
V: TRBV20-1; J: TRBJ1-4; size: many; D: TRBD1; CDR3: CSARQGAGEKLFF
V: TRBV5-4; J: TRBJ2-5; size: .; D: .; CDR3: CASSLALQETQYF
V: TRBV18; J: TRBJ2-6; size: many; D: .; CDR3: CASSPTLSSGANVLTF
V: TRBV29-1; J: TRBJ2-5; size: many; D: .; CDR3: CSSRRGQETQYF
V: TRBV6-2/TRBV6-3; J: TRBJ2-6; size: medium-sized; D: .; CDR3: CASSPHVSGANVLTF
V: TRBV6-1; J: TRBJ1-5; size: many; D: .; CDR3: CASSSRDRSNQPQHF
V: TRBV15; J: TRBJ2-1; size: many; D: TRBD2; CDR3: CATSSRLAGSGLQFF
V: TRBV18; J: TRBJ1-6; size: .; D: .; CDR3: CVSSPGPGDGSPIHF
V: TRBV6-2/TRBV6-3; J: TRBJ2-3; size: many; D: TRBD2; CDR3: CASSYILGRGSSTDTQYF
V: TRBV19; J: TRBJ1-1; size: many; D: .; CDR3: CASSIDSWNTEAFF
V: TRBV20-1; J: TRBJ2-7; size: many; D: .; CDR3: CSARRQADYEQYF
V: TRBV19; J: TRBJ1-1; size: many; D: .; CDR3: CASSRTQRGWNTEAFF
V: TRBV29-1; J: TRBJ1-1; size: many; D: .; CDR3: CSVVVPNTEAFF
V: TRBV12-3/TRBV12-4; J: TRBJ2-1; size: .; D: .; CDR3: CASSPISLDNEQFF
V: TRBV7-9; J: TRBJ2-7; size: many; D: TRBD2; CDR3: CASSPLGVAGGHEQYF
V: TRBV20-1; J: TRBJ2-1; size: .; D: .; CDR3: CSATQGHDEQFF
V: TRBV28; J: TRBJ2-7; size: few; D: .; CDR3: CASSSPGEQYF
V: TRBV9; J: TRBJ2-3; size: many; D: TRBD1; CDR3: CASSARQGSTDTQYF
V: TRBV6-5; J: TRBJ2-1; size: medium-sized; D: TRBD2; CDR3: CASSYSASGGVYNEQFF
V: TRBV6-4; J: TRBJ2-1; size: .; D: TRBD2; CDR3: CASIDSPSGRNEQFF
V: TRBV6-1; J: TRBJ2-1; size: large; D: .; CDR3: CASSEKRGVYYNEQFF
V: TRBV2; J: TRBJ2-5; size: many; D: TRBD2; CDR3: CASSEGGLAGVETQYF
V: TRBV2; J: TRBJ2-3; size: many; D: .; CDR3: CASRNPLARTDTQYF
V: TRBV20-1; J: TRBJ2-1; size: .; D: TRBD2; CDR3: CSARFTGAGGFNEQFF
V: TRBV2; J: TRBJ1-6; size: many; D: TRBD1; CDR3: CASIPGQGKPPLHF
V: TRBV19; J: TRBJ1-4; size: many; D: .; CDR3: CASSPGPSRGEKLFF
V: TRBV20-1; J: TRBJ2-1; size: .; D: .; CDR3: CSARDIRKTEQFF
V: TRBV5-5; J: TRBJ1-2; size: many; D: TRBD1; CDR3: CASSLGDRDGYTF
V: TRBV6-1; J: TRBJ2-4; size: many; D: TRBD2; CDR3: CASSIRLAGGVAKNIQYF
V: TRBV19; J: TRBJ2-3; size: many; D: TRBD2; CDR3: CASSNQRGDTDTQYF
V: TRBV12-3/TRBV12-4; J: TRBJ1-1; size: .; D: .; CDR3: CASSFSGGRKAFF
V: TRBV18; J: TRBJ2-7; size: .; D: .; CDR3: CASSPRHASYEQYF
V: TRBV5-1; J: TRBJ2-3; size: once; D: TRBD2; CDR3: CASSHLGLAGETDTQYF
V: TRBV18; J: TRBJ1-5; size: .; D: .; CDR3: CASSLRGAGNQPQHF
V: TRBV20-1; J: TRBJ2-2; size: many; D: TRBD2; CDR3: CSARTSGGHNTGELFF
V: TRBV20-1; J: TRBJ2-7; size: many; D: .; CDR3: CSGYSQGYEQYF
V: TRBV12-3/TRBV12-4; J: TRBJ2-7; size: few; D: TRBD2; CDR3: CASGGLAGGGSYEQYF
V: TRBV27; J: TRBJ2-1; size: many; D: .; CDR3: CASSLSLASSSYNEQFF
V: TRBV6-1; J: TRBJ1-5; size: medium-sized; D: TRBD1; CDR3: CASRDARDRIYSNQPQHF
V: TRBV9; J: TRBJ1-2; size: .; D: TRBD1; CDR3: CASSLDTGQGYGYTF
V: TRBV30; J: TRBJ2-4; size: many; D: TRBD2; CDR3: CAWSGTSGSFITKNIQYF
V: TRBV7-3; J: TRBJ2-7; size: many; D: .; CDR3: CASSLSSSYEQYF
V: TRBV18; J: TRBJ2-7; size: many; D: .; CDR3: CASSPARGLHEQYF